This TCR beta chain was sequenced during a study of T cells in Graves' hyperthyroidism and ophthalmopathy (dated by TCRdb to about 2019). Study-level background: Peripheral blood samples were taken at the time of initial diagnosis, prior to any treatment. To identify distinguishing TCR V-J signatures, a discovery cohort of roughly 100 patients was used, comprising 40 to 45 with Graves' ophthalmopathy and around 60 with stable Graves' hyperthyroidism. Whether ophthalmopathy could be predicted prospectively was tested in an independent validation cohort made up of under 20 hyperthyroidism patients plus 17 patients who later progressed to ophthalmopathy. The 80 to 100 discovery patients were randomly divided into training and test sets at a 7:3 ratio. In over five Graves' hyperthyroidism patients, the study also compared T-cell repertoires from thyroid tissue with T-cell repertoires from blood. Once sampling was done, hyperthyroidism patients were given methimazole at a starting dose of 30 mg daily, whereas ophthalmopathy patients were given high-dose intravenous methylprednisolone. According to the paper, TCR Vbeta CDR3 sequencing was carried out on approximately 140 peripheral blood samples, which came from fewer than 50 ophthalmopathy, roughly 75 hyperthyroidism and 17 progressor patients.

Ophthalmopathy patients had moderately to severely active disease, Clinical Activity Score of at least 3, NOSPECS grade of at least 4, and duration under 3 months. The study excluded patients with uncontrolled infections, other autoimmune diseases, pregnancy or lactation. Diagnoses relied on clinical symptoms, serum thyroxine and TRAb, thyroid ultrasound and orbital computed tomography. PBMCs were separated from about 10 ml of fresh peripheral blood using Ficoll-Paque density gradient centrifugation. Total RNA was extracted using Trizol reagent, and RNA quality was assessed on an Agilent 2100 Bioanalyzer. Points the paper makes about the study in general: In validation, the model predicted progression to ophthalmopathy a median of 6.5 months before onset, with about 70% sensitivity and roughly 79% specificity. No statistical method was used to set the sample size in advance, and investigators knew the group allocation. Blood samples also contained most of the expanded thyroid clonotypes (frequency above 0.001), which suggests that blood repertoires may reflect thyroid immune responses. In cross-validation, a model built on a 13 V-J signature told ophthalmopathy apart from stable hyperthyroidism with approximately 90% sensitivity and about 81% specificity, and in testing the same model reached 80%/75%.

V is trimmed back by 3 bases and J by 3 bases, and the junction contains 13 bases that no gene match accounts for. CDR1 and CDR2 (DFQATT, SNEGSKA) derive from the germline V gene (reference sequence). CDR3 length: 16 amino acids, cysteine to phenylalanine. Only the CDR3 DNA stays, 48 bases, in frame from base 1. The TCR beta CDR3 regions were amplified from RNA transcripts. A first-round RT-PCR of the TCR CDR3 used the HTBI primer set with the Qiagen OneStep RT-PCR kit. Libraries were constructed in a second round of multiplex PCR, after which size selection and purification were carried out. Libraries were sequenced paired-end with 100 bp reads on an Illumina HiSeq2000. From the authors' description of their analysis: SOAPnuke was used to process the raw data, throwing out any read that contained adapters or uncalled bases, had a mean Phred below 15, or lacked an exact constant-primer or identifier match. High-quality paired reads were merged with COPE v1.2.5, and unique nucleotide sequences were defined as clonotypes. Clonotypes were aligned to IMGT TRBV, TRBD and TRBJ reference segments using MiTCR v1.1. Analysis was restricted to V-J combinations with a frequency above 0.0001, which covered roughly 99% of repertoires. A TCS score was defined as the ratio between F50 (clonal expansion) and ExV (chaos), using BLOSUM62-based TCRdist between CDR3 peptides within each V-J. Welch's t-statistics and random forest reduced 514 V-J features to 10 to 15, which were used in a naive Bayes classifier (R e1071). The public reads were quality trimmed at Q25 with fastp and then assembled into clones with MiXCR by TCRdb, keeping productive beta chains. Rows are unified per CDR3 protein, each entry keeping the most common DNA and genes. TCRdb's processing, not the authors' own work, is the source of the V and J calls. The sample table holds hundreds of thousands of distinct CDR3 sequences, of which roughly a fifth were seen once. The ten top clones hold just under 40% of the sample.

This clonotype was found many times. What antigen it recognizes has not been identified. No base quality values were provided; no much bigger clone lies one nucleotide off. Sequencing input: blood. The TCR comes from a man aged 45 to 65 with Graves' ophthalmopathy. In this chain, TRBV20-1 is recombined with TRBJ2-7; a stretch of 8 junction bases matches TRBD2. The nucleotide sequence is TGCAGTGCTAGTCAGGGTCAAGGACTAGCTGGCTACGAGCAGTACTTC. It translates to CSASQGQGLAGYEQYF.